The 10 T cell receptor beta chains below were found in one sample sequenced in a study of OX40 agonist ivuxolimab in advanced cancers. Libraries were prepared by immunoSEQ multiplex PCR; TCRdb keeps only in-frame clonotypes and omits some of them. The data contain over 65,000 clones, over 80% of them seen just once; the ten biggest clones take up approximately 0.5%. The specimen comprised CD4+ or CD8+ T cells sorted from blood, sampled in a trial of the OX40 agonist ivuxolimab. The receptor set was obtained from an adult with an advanced solid tumor such as melanoma, head and neck, liver or kidney cancer.

This clone has more than one count but fewer than ten. V and J are TRBV5-4 and TRBJ2-7, with D uncertain. This CDR3 region has 13 residues. Germline V gene lookup returns CDR1 SGHNT and CDR2 YYREEE (reference sequence). V lost 0 bases and J lost 6, with 10 bases in between. CDR3 DNA: TGTGCCAGCAGCTTGGGTGGGAAAACCGAGCAGTACTTC. It specifies CASSLGGKTEQYF.

This clone was recorded once. This chain connects TRBV4-2 to TRBJ1-5; a possible D gene is TRBD1 (5 bases). Germline V CDR1 and CDR2: LGHNA, YNFKEQ. This CDR3 comprises 18 residues. Trimming shortened V by 0 bases and J by 0 bases, and 15 bases separated the two germline ends. The CDR3 DNA is TGTGCCAGCAGCCAAGATCTCCCGGGGCATCATAGCAATCAGCCCCAGCATTTT. Translating it yields CASSQDLPGHHSNQPQHF.

This rearrangement joins TRBV5-1 to TRBJ1-4; D gene ambiguous. Looked up from germline, CDR1 is SGHRS and CDR2 is YFSETQ. The CDR3 has 16 residues. V gave up 4 bases and J gave up 0 bases, with 13 bases separating them. CDR3 nucleotide sequence: TGCGCCAGCAGCCTAACCCCGGGTGCAACTAATGAAAAACTGTTTTTT. Translation gives CASSLTPGATNEKLFF.

The chain employs TRBV11-2 and TRBJ2-5; D is uncertain. CDR1 is SGHAT and CDR2 is FQNNGV in the germline V gene. The CDR3 is 14 residues long. With 0 bases removed from V and 5 bases from J, the gap between germline ends came to 10 bases. CDR3 DNA: TGTGCCAGCAGCTTAGACTGGAGAACGGAGACCCAGTACTTC. It specifies CASSLDWRTETQYF.

This sequence joins TRBV19 and TRBJ2-5; D possibly matches TRBD1 or TRBD2 (5 bases each). The CDR3 runs to 15 residues. V gave up 3 bases and J gave up 1 base, with 12 bases separating them. Germline V CDR1 and CDR2: LNHDA, SQIVND (reference sequence). The CDR3 nucleotides are TGTGCCAGTAGTATTGGGAGTGGGGGCCAAGAGACCCAGTACTTC. As protein: CASSIGSGGQETQYF.

This rearrangement joins TRBV12-1 to TRBJ1-5; the table's TRBD1 call for D was not verified on the DNA. TRBV12-1 is designated a pseudogene. This CDR3 is built from 17 residues. CDR3 loop: CASSFGRETGDNQPQHF. CDR3 DNA sequence: TGTGCCAGCAGCTTTGGACGGGAGACAGGGGATAATCAGCCCCAGCATTTT.

This chain joins TRBV6-5 and TRBJ1-5, with D uncertain. This CDR3 is 13 amino acids long. The germline gives CDR1 MNHEY, CDR2 SVGAGI. V lost 7 bases and J 5 bases, leaving 12 bases between the germline ends. The CDR3 spells CASTTDRDQPQHF. The CDR3 DNA follows: TGTGCCAGCACCACTGACCGCGATCAGCCCCAGCATTTT.

The chain's CDR3 is CASSAFGTGYGYTF. The CDR3 region has the DNA TGTGCCAGTAGCGCCTTTGGGACAGGGTATGGCTACACCTTC. The genes are TRBV19 and TRBJ1-2; 9 bases agree with TRBD1. Germline CDR1 and CDR2: LNHDA and SQIVND (reference sequence). Trimming cost V 6 bases and J 5 bases; bases outside gene matches: 7. The CDR3 sequence is 14 residues long.

The chain links TRBV7-8 to TRBJ2-7; 7 nucleotides agree with TRBD2. Per the germline V gene, CDR1 is SGHVS and CDR2 is FQNEAQ. The length of the CDR3 is 16 residues. V was pared by 5 bases and J by 0 bases, with 10 bases of the junction left unmatched. The CDR3 bases are TGTGCCAGCAGCCTTGGGGCTAGCGGAACCTCCTACGAGCAGTACTTC. This codes for CASSLGASGTSYEQYF.

This chain uses TRBV20-1 with TRBJ1-2, with D uncertain. Germline lookup yields CDR1 DFQATT and CDR2 SNEGSKA (reference sequence). CDR3 length: 11 amino acids. Between the trimmed V and J ends, which lost 6 bases and 2 bases, there was a span of 7 bases. CDR3 sequence reads: CSAEDNYGYTF. The DNA for the CDR3 is TGCAGTGCGGAGGACAACTATGGCTACACCTTC.